These 19 T cell receptor beta chains were sequenced from one sample in a study of identical twins. TCRdb passed the 5' RACE reads through MiXCR, listing each CDR3 protein once. Of fewer than 650,000 distinct CDR3 sequences detected, about 7.6% appear once; the ten largest clones hold around 1.6%. This sample also belongs to another study, concerning yellow fever vaccine responses in identical twins.

The sequencing input was PBMCs. These TCRs come from a woman younger than 35 in good health.

A few counts support this clonotype. This chain uses TRBV7-8 with TRBJ2-3, with TRBD2 matching 14 bases. V lost 0 bases and J lost 1; bases outside the gene matches: 6. Germline loops: CDR1 SGHVS, CDR2 FQNEAQ. This CDR3 has 19 residues. CDR3 nucleotides: TGTGCCAGCAGCTTAGCTGGGGGACTAGCGGGGGCCCGCACAGATACGCAGTATTTT. Its protein is CASSLAGGLAGARTDTQYF.

This chain connects TRBV5-1 to TRBJ2-1, with 9 bases fitting TRBD1. The CDR3 length is 13 residues. CDR1 is SGHRS, CDR2 YFSETQ, per germline. J was trimmed by 9 bases and V by 0 bases; bases with no gene match: 1. Here the CDR3 DNA reads TGCGCCAGCAGCTTGGGACAGGGGGTTGAGCAGTTCTTC. It encodes CASSLGQGVEQFF.

The J gene is TRBJ2-7, the V gene TRBV3-1; 9 bases are a match to TRBD1. V was pared by 1 base and J by 0 bases, with 1 base of the junction left unmatched. In germline, CDR1 is LGHDT, CDR2 YNNKEL (reference sequence). CDR3 length: 15 residues. The chain's CDR3 is CASSQGTGVSYEQYV. The CDR3 nucleotides are TGTGCCAGCAGCCAAGGGACAGGGGTCTCCTACGAGCAGTACGTC.

The chain is built from TRBV5-1 and TRBJ2-1, with 9 bases lining up with TRBD2. The V and J ends lost 1 base and 8 bases, in that order; junction bases with no gene match: 7. This CDR3 is built from 15 residues. Germline loops: CDR1 SGHRS, CDR2 YFSETQ. The CDR3 here is CASSLSREGIDEQFF. In DNA, the CDR3 is TGCGCCAGCAGCTTGTCGCGGGAGGGGATCGATGAGCAGTTCTTC.

J is TRBJ2-2 and V is TRBV27; the D is unclear. The ends were cut back, 5 bases at V and 2 bases at J, with 15 bases in the middle. Germline-derived CDR1 and CDR2 are MNHEY and SMNVEV (reference sequence). This CDR3 region has 16 residues. The CDR3 here is CASSPRPDTNTGELFF. CDR3 coding DNA: TGTGCCAGCAGTCCCCGGCCGGATACTAACACCGGGGAGCTGTTTTTT.

This clonotype came up a few times. The rearrangement uses TRBV5-6 and TRBJ1-5; D remains unclear. CDR3 length: 15 residues. The V and J ends lost 1 base and 4 bases respectively, with 12 bases between them. The germline V gene encodes CDR1 SGHDT and CDR2 YYEEEE. CDR3 loop: CASSLIGQANQPQHF. CDR3 in DNA: TGTGCCAGCAGCTTGATCGGCCAGGCAAATCAGCCCCAGCATTTT.

This clonotype was counted between two and nine times. The genes are TRBV2 and TRBJ2-3, with TRBD2 matching over 13 bases. V was clipped by 1 base and J by 2 bases; unmatched bases: 6. The CDR3 has 18 amino acids. Germline CDR1 and CDR2: SNHLY and FYNNEI. As DNA, the CDR3 is TGTGCCAGCAGTGAAGGGCGAACTAGCGGGGGGGCCACAGATACGCAGTATTTT. Amino acid sequence: CASSEGRTSGGATDTQYF.

The table lists this clonotype with many counts. The chain has TRBV27 and TRBJ2-1; 8 bases are a match to TRBD2. Germline trimming cut 2 bases from V and 8 bases from J; bases unmatched to any gene: 14. This CDR3 comprises 17 residues. Germline CDR1 MNHEY, CDR2 SMNVEV (reference sequence). Here the CDR3 DNA reads TGTGCCAGCAGTTTAGAGCCCCCCCGACTAGCGAGCGATGAGCAGTTCTTC. It is translated as CASSLEPPRLASDEQFF.

This clonotype was observed a few times. The chain uses TRBV28 and TRBJ2-7; 10 positions agree with TRBD2. The CDR3 loop spans 15 amino acids. Trimming at V came to 6 bases and at J to 3 bases, leaving 8 bases not matched to a gene. Germline CDR1 is MDHEN and CDR2 is SYDVKM. The CDR3 sequence: CASRISGRFGYEQYF. As DNA, the CDR3 is TGTGCCAGCAGAATTAGCGGGAGGTTTGGCTACGAGCAGTACTTC.

This clonotype was seen many times. V is TRBV5-1 and J is TRBJ1-2, with 7 bases matching TRBD1. Unmatched junction bases numbered 7, after V lost 4 bases and J lost 4 bases. Germline loops: CDR1 SGHRS, CDR2 YFSETQ. The CDR3 contains 14 residues. The DNA of the CDR3 is TGCGCCAGCAGCGGCACTTGGGACAGCTATGGCTACACCTTC. It codes for CASSGTWDSYGYTF.

This clonotype was observed a few times. The V gene is TRBV20-1, the J gene TRBJ2-3, with no clear D. The CDR3 is 12 residues long. The ends were cut back, 5 bases at V and 5 bases at J, with 11 bases in the middle. Germline V CDR1 and CDR2: DFQATT, SNEGSKA (reference sequence). Here the CDR3 reads CSALPLEDTQYF. The DNA of the CDR3 is TGCAGTGCTCTCCCATTGGAAGATACGCAGTATTTT.

At least ten counts were recorded for this clonotype. The chain has TRBV7-9 and TRBJ2-3, with a weak D call TRBD1 (5 bases). The CDR3 length is 14 residues. Trimming took off 4 bases at V and 0 bases at J, with 8 bases between the two ends. CDR1 and CDR2 (germline): SEHNR, FQNEAQ (reference sequence). Here the CDR3 DNA reads TGTGCCAGCAGCTCCGACAGAAGCACAGATACGCAGTATTTT. This gives the protein CASSSDRSTDTQYF.

This clonotype has a count of ten or more. The chain couples TRBV28 to TRBJ2-4; D unclear. CDR3 length equals 14 residues. The germline V and J ends were trimmed by 6 bases and 6 bases, with 15 bases remaining between them. In germline, CDR1 is MDHEN, CDR2 SYDVKM. The CDR3 bases are TGTGCCAGCAGCCCGGAGCCATGGGGAAACATTCAGTACTTC. Its translation is CASSPEPWGNIQYF.

This clonotype was recorded at least ten times. The J gene is TRBJ2-6, the V gene TRBV5-1, with D perhaps TRBD1 (6 bases). This CDR3 region has 16 residues. V gave up 2 bases and J gave up 0 bases, with 9 bases separating them. The V gene's germline CDR1 is SGHRS and CDR2 YFSETQ. This chain's CDR3 is CASSFGQTSGANVLTF. The CDR3 coding sequence is TGCGCCAGCAGCTTCGGACAGACCTCTGGGGCCAACGTCCTGACTTTC. Combining the CDR3 with reference TRBV5-1 and TRBJ2-6 gives the whole variable domain KAGVTQTPRYLIKTRGQQVTLSCSPISGHRSVSWYQQTPGQGLQFLFEYFSETQRNKGNFPGRFSGRQFSNSRSEMNVSTLELGDSALYLCASSFGQTSGANVLTFGAGSRLTVL.

The chain recombines TRBV2 with TRBJ2-1; tentatively, D is TRBD1 (5 bases). Trimming pared 4 bases from V and 4 bases from J, leaving 11 bases between. Germline V lookup: CDR1 SNHLY, CDR2 FYNNEI. This CDR3 contains 14 residues. CDR3 nucleotides: TGTGCCAGCAGTGTTTTGGGGCGATACAATGAGCAGTTCTTC. Encoded protein: CASSVLGRYNEQFF. The complete variable domain, with remaining parts taken from reference TRBV2 and TRBJ2-1, reads EPEVTQTPSHQVTQMGQEVILRCVPISNHLYFYWYRQILGQKVEFLVSFYNNEISEKSEIFDDQFSVERPDGSNFTLKIRSTKLEDSAMYFCASSVLGRYNEQFFGPGTRLTVL.

This chain links TRBV6-6 with TRBJ2-3; TRBD1 agrees at 7 bases. The junction had 1 base not matched to a gene; V was cut back by 2 bases and J by 5 bases. The CDR3 is made up of 13 amino acids. CDR1 and CDR2 (germline): MNHNY, SVGAGI (reference sequence). CDR3 coding DNA: TGTGCCAGCAGTTACCAGGGGGAAGATACGCAGTATTTT. As protein: CASSYQGEDTQYF.

A few counts support this clonotype. The chain carries TRBV4-1 and TRBJ2-2; no definite D call. The germline V and J ends were trimmed by 2 bases and 3 bases, with 10 bases remaining between them. Germline loops: CDR1 MGHRA, CDR2 YSYEKL. This CDR3 spans 15 amino acids. The CDR3 bases are TGCGCCAGCAGCCAAATGGGGTCTGACACCGGGGAGCTGTTTTTT. It encodes CASSQMGSDTGELFF.

This clonotype turned up a few times. CDR3 region: CATSGTTGFEQFF. Written as DNA, the CDR3 is TGTGCCACCAGCGGGACGACAGGGTTTGAGCAGTTCTTC. The chain carries TRBV15 and TRBJ2-1, with TRBD1 matching over 7 bases. This CDR3 is 13 amino acids long. V was pared by 5 bases and J by 9 bases, with 7 bases of the junction left unmatched. Per germline, CDR1 LNHNV and CDR2 YYDKDF (reference sequence).

This clonotype was seen at least ten times. This chain joins TRBV4-1 and TRBJ2-7; possible D gene TRBD1, 5 bases. V lost 0 bases to trimming and J lost 1 base, with 13 bases between them. The germline V gene encodes CDR1 MGHRA and CDR2 YSYEKL. There are 16 residues in the CDR3. The CDR3: CASSQEAGYLSYEQYV. DNA for the CDR3: TGCGCCAGCAGCCAAGAGGCAGGGTACCTATCCTACGAGCAGTACGTC.